A selection of T cell receptor beta chains follows, all from one sample in a study of blood T cell repertoires in COVID-19. Produced via immunoSEQ multiplex PCR; TCRdb's table is partial and in-frame only. The data show under 350,000 clones, under 90% seen once. Sequenced: peripheral blood. The receptor source for this set is a man aged 50-60 years with acute or convalescent COVID-19. CDR3s include the opening cysteine and the closing phenylalanine or tryptophan. The D gene is left open where the match is weak. Where a row states a size, it is once, few, many or the class of an expanded clone; other rows omit it.

v_call	d_call	cdr3_length	j_call	clone_size	cdr3_aa	cdr3_nt
TRBV15	-	18	TRBJ2-6	few	CATSRDIGGSSGANVLTF	TGTGCCACCAGCAGAGATATCGGCGGAAGCTCTGGGGCCAACGTCCTGACTTTC
TRBV11-2	TRBD1	16	TRBJ2-7	-	CASSPLDRAALREQYF	TGTGCCAGCAGCCCCCTGGACAGGGCGGCCCTACGAGAGCAGTACTTC
TRBV30	-	12	TRBJ2-7	-	CAWAGGRLEQYF	TGTGCCTGGGCCGGGGGAAGGTTGGAGCAGTACTTC
TRBV14	-	16	TRBJ2-5	-	CASSQDPNTLQETQYF	TGTGCCAGCAGCCAAGACCCGAACACATTACAAGAGACCCAGTACTTC
TRBV18	TRBD2	15	TRBJ2-7	-	CASSPSAGTRDEQYF	TGTGCCAGCTCACCCTCCGCCGGGACTAGGGACGAGCAGTACTTC
TRBV18	TRBD1	14	TRBJ1-1	-	CASSRQGMNTEAFF	TGTGCCAGCTCTCGACAGGGCATGAACACTGAAGCTTTCTTT
TRBV7-3	-	16	TRBJ2-3	-	CASSLRSSTFGDTQYF	TGTGCCAGCAGCTTAAGGTCCTCCACCTTCGGGGATACGCAGTATTTT
TRBV5-4	TRBD1	14	TRBJ1-1	-	CASSHDNRGTEAFF	TGTGCCAGCAGCCACGACAACAGGGGTACTGAAGCTTTCTTT
TRBV29-1	-	13	TRBJ1-2	-	CSAWTDLNYGYTF	TGCAGCGCATGGACAGATCTGAACTATGGCTACACCTTC
TRBV7-8	-	18	TRBJ1-5	-	CASSLDTVGGGFGQPQHF	TGTGCCAGCAGCTTAGACACAGTAGGAGGAGGTTTCGGTCAGCCCCAGCATTTT
TRBV5-5	-	15	TRBJ1-4	-	CASSTPGATNEKLFF	TGTGCCAGCAGCACCCCAGGGGCAACTAATGAAAAACTGTTTTTT
TRBV7-9	TRBD2	14	TRBJ2-5	-	CASSRLADQETQYF	TGTGCCAGCAGTCGACTAGCGGACCAAGAGACCCAGTACTTC
TRBV9	-	16	TRBJ1-4	-	CASSAFSGTPNEKLFF	TGTGCCAGCAGCGCTTTTTCCGGGACTCCTAATGAAAAACTGTTTTTT
TRBV5-1	TRBD1	16	TRBJ2-7	-	CASSRGTGGLSYEQYF	TGCGCCAGCAGCCGGGGGACAGGGGGCCTTTCCTACGAGCAGTACTTC
TRBV18	-	14	TRBJ1-1	-	CASSPVSLNTEAFF	TGTGCCAGCTCCCCTGTATCGTTGAACACTGAAGCTTTCTTT
TRBV7-2	TRBD2	17	TRBJ2-3	-	CASSFMPAGGAADTQYF	TGTGCCAGCAGCTTCATGCCAGCGGGGGGGGCCGCAGATACGCAGTATTTT
TRBV5-1	TRBD1	15	TRBJ1-4	-	CASSLTGGTNEKLFF	TGCGCCAGCAGCTTGACAGGGGGGACTAATGAAAAACTGTTTTTT
TRBV6-5	-	13	TRBJ2-3	-	CASTRTVTDTQYF	TGTGCCAGCACGAGGACAGTCACAGATACGCAGTATTTT
TRBV7-3	-	14	TRBJ1-1	-	CASSPVRGGTEAFF	TGTGCCAGCAGCCCTGTCCGAGGGGGCACTGAAGCTTTCTTT
TRBV6-5	TRBD2	16	TRBJ2-1	-	CASSSTLAGGYNEQFF	TGTGCCAGCAGTTCGACGCTAGCGGGGGGCTACAATGAGCAGTTCTTC
TRBV7-9	TRBD2	17	TRBJ2-1	-	CASSSTDGGANYNEQFF	TGTGCCAGCAGCTCTACTGACGGGGGGGCCAACTACAATGAGCAGTTCTTC
TRBV19	-	15	TRBJ2-7	-	CASSIVATSSYEQYF	TGTGCCAGTAGTATAGTCGCCACTAGCTCCTACGAGCAGTACTTC
TRBV5-1	-	14	TRBJ1-6	-	CASSLASHRSPLHF	TGCGCCAGCAGCTTGGCCTCCCATCGGTCACCCCTCCACTTT
TRBV4-1	-	13	TRBJ2-3	-	CASSQGADRPQYF	TGCGCCAGCAGCCAAGGGGCCGACAGGCCGCAGTATTTT
TRBV5-8	-	16	TRBJ2-2	-	CASSLGTSSNTGELFF	TGTGCCAGCAGCTTGGGGACATCATCGAACACCGGGGAGCTGTTTTTT
TRBV6-4	-	16	TRBJ1-1	-	CASTNPLDSQNTEAFF	TGTGCCAGCACCAACCCTTTGGACAGCCAGAACACTGAAGCTTTCTTT
TRBV18	-	15	TRBJ2-3	-	CASSFDRSSTDTQYF	TGTGCCAGCTCATTCGACAGGTCCTCCACAGATACGCAGTATTTT
TRBV13	-	17	TRBJ2-2	-	CASSPGSGERDTGELFF	TGTGCCAGCAGCCCTGGGTCGGGTGAGCGGGACACCGGGGAGCTGTTTTTT
TRBV15	-	13	TRBJ2-7	-	CATSREQGYEQYF	TGTGCCACCAGCAGAGAGCAGGGCTACGAGCAGTACTTC
TRBV7-6	TRBD2	14	TRBJ2-3	-	CASTLAGGTDTQYF	TGTGCCAGCACACTAGCGGGGGGCACAGATACGCAGTATTTT
TRBV6-6	-	14	TRBJ2-7	few	CASSYSTVSYEQYF	TGTGCCAGCAGTTACTCGACTGTCTCCTACGAGCAGTACTTC
TRBV5-1	TRBD1	17	TRBJ1-1	-	CASSLTVQGWEDTEAFF	TGCGCCAGCAGCTTGACCGTACAGGGGTGGGAGGACACTGAAGCTTTCTTT
TRBV7-3	-	16	TRBJ2-2	few	CASSLTSAGATGELFF	TGTGCCAGCAGCTTAACGTCGGCAGGGGCGACCGGGGAGCTGTTTTTT
TRBV18	-	14	TRBJ2-5	-	CASSPGGGQETQYF	TGTGCCAGCTCACCGGGAGGAGGACAAGAGACCCAGTACTTC
TRBV2	-	13	TRBJ2-1	-	CASSVNSYNEQFF	TGTGCCAGCAGTGTTAACTCCTACAATGAGCAGTTCTTC
TRBV11-2	-	15	TRBJ2-1	-	CASTKQGLLYNEQFF	TGTGCCAGCACAAAACAGGGATTACTATACAATGAGCAGTTCTTC
TRBV27	TRBD1	19	TRBJ1-1	-	CASSLSRDRRWRGATEAFF	TGTGCCAGCAGTTTATCCCGGGACAGGAGGTGGAGAGGGGCCACTGAAGCTTTCTTT
TRBV5-6	-	15	TRBJ1-2	-	CASSLESSGDYGYTF	TGTGCCAGCAGCTTGGAGTCTTCGGGGGACTATGGCTACACCTTC
TRBV11-1	TRBD1	14	TRBJ1-1	few	CASSPDDRDAEAFF	TGTGCCAGCAGCCCAGACGACAGGGACGCTGAAGCTTTCTTT
TRBV5-1	-	12	TRBJ2-7	-	CASSLERYEQYF	TGCGCCAGCAGCTTGGAACGGTACGAGCAGTACTTC
TRBV21-1	-	15	TRBJ1-4	-	CAGSGKFPTNEKLFF	TGTGCCGGGAGCGGAAAGTTTCCAACTAATGAAAAACTGTTTTTT
TRBV3-1/TRBV3-2	-	17	TRBJ1-3	-	CASSQDWVTVSGNTIYF	TGTGCCAGCAGCCAAGATTGGGTGACAGTCTCTGGAAACACCATATATTTT
TRBV12-3/TRBV12-4	TRBD1	13	TRBJ2-7	-	CASTDRGPWEQYF	TGTGCCAGCACCGACAGGGGGCCGTGGGAGCAGTACTTC
TRBV5-4	TRBD1	16	TRBJ2-2	many	CASSDPGQGFSGELFF	TGTGCCAGCAGCGACCCGGGACAGGGTTTCTCCGGGGAGCTGTTTTTT
TRBV5-1	TRBD1	15	TRBJ2-7	-	CASSPRDRLKDEQYF	TGCGCCAGCAGCCCTAGGGACAGGCTAAAGGACGAGCAGTACTTC
TRBV19	TRBD1	16	TRBJ2-4	-	CASSPGQGLAKNIQYF	TGTGCCAGTAGTCCCGGACAGGGGCTAGCCAAAAACATTCAGTACTTC
TRBV19	TRBD1	16	TRBJ1-6	-	CASSIGTVGYRSPLHF	TGTGCCAGTAGTATTGGGACAGTCGGGTATCGGTCACCCCTCCACTTT
TRBV6-4	-	14	TRBJ2-1	-	CASSGTLASDEQFF	TGTGCCAGCAGTGGGACGCTAGCATCAGATGAGCAGTTCTTC
TRBV6-5	TRBD1	15	TRBJ1-2	-	CASGTPGGSLYGYTF	TGTGCCAGCGGGACCCCAGGGGGCAGCCTGTATGGCTACACCTTC
TRBV27	TRBD1	13	TRBJ1-2	few	CASSLGTAYGYTF	TGTGCCAGCAGCCTTGGGACAGCCTATGGCTACACCTTC
TRBV10-1	-	16	TRBJ2-1	once	CASSLNRVGSYNEQFF	TGCGCCAGCAGTCTCAACAGGGTCGGATCCTACAATGAGCAGTTCTTC
TRBV11-3	-	14	TRBJ2-7	-	CASSLQQGSVEQYF	TGTGCCAGCAGCTTGCAACAGGGTTCCGTCGAGCAGTACTTC
TRBV2	-	15	TRBJ1-5	-	CASSGRGSSNQPQHF	TGTGCCAGCAGTGGCAGGGGCTCTAGCAATCAGCCCCAGCATTTT
TRBV5-1	TRBD1	16	TRBJ2-2	-	CASSSQGQGAGGELFF	TGCGCCAGCAGCTCCCAGGGACAGGGGGCGGGCGGGGAGCTGTTTTTT
TRBV29-1	TRBD1	14	TRBJ2-2	-	CSAPTGIGDGELFF	TGCAGCGCTCCGACAGGGATCGGAGACGGGGAGCTGTTTTTT
TRBV7-7	TRBD1	15	TRBJ2-2	-	CASSATTGFIGELFF	TGTGCTAGCAGCGCAACGACAGGGTTTATCGGGGAGCTGTTTTTT
TRBV5-1	-	11	TRBJ2-7	-	CASSLDGAQYF	TGCGCCAGCAGCTTGGATGGGGCGCAGTACTTC
TRBV3-1/TRBV3-2	TRBD1	15	TRBJ2-7	-	CASSASGTGTYEQYF	TGTGCCAGCAGCGCTTCCGGGACAGGGACCTACGAGCAGTACTTC
TRBV30	TRBD1	13	TRBJ2-7	-	CAWSRDRDGEQYF	TGTGCCTGGAGTCGGGACAGGGACGGCGAGCAGTACTTC